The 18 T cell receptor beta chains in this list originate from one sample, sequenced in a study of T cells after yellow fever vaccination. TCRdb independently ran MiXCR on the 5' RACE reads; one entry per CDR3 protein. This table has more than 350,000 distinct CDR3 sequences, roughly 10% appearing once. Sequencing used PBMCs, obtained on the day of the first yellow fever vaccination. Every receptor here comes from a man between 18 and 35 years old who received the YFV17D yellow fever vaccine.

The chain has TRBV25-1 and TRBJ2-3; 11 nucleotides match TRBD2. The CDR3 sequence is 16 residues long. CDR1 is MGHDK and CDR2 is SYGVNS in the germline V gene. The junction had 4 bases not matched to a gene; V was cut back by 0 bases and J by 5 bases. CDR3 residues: CASSEYSGGAEDTQYF. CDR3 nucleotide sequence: TGTGCCAGCAGTGAATATAGCGGGGGGGCAGAAGATACGCAGTATTTT.

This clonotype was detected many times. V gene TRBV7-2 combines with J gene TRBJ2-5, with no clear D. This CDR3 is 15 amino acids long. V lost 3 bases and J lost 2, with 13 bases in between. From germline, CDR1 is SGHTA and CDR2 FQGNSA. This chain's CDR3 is CASSFGLTAQETQYF. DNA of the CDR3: TGTGCCAGCAGCTTCGGGCTGACTGCTCAAGAGACCCAGTACTTC.

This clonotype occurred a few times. The CDR3: CASSLQTSGGGEQFF. The DNA for the CDR3 is TGCGCCAGCAGCTTACAAACTAGCGGGGGGGGTGAGCAGTTCTTC. The chain has TRBV5-1 and TRBJ2-1; 13 bases are shared with TRBD2. The trim removed 2 bases at V and 9 bases at J, leaving 5 bases unmatched. This CDR3 comprises 15 residues. The germline V gene encodes CDR1 SGHRS and CDR2 YFSETQ. Using reference TRBV5-1 and TRBJ2-1 for the parts outside the CDR3, the full variable domain is KAGVTQTPRYLIKTRGQQVTLSCSPISGHRSVSWYQQTPGQGLQFLFEYFSETQRNKGNFPGRFSGRQFSNSRSEMNVSTLELGDSALYLCASSLQTSGGGEQFFGPGTRLTVL.

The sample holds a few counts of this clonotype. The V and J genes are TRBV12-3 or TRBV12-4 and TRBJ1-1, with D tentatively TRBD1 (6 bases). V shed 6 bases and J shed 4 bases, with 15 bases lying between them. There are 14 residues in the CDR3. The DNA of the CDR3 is TGTGCCAGCAGGTCGACAGGCGAGGGCACTGAAGCTTTCTTT. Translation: CASRSTGEGTEAFF.

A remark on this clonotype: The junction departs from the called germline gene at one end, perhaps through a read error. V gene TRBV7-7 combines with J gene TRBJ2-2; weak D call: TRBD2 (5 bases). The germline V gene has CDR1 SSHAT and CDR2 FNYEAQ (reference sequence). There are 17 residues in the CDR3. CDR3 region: CASSPGLPLSATGELFF. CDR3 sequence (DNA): TGTGCTAGCAGCCCCGGACTGCCCCTGAGCGCGACCGGGGAGCTGTTTTTT.

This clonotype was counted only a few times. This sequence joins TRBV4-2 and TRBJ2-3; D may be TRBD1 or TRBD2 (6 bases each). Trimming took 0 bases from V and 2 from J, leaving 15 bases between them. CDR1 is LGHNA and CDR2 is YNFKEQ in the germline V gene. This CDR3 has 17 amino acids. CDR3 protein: CASSQEGGLDHTDTQYF. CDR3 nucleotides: TGTGCCAGCAGCCAAGAAGGGGGACTGGACCACACAGATACGCAGTATTTT.

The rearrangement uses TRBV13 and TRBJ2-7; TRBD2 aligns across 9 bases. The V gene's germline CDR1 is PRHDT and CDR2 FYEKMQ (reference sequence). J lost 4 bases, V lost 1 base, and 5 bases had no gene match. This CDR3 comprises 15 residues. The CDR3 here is CASSLVGSGRYEQYF. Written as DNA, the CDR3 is TGTGCCAGCAGCTTAGTGGGTAGCGGGAGATACGAGCAGTACTTC.

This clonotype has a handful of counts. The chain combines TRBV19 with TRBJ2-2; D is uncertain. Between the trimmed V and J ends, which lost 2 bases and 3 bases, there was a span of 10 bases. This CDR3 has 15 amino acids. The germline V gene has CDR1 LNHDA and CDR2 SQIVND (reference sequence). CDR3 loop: CASSIPQLDTGELFF. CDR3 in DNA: TGTGCCAGTAGTATACCCCAGTTGGACACCGGGGAGCTGTTTTTT.

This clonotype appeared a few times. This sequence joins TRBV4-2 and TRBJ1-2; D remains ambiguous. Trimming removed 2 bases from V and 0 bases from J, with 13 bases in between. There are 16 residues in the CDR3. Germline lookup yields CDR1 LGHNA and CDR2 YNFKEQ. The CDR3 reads CASSQTSVEANYGYTF. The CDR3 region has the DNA TGTGCCAGCAGCCAAACAAGTGTCGAGGCTAACTATGGCTACACCTTC.

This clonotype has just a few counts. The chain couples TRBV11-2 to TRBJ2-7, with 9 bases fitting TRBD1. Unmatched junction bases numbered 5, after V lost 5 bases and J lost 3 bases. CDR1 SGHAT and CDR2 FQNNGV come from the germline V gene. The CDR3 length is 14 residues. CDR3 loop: CASSTPGQGYEQYF. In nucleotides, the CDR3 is TGTGCCAGCAGCACACCGGGACAGGGCTACGAGCAGTACTTC.

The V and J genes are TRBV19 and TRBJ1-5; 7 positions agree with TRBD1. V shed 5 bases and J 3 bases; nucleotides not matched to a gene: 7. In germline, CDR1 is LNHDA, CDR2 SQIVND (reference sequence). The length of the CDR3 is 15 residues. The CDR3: CASSPDRVDNQPQHF. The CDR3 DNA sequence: TGTGCCAGTAGTCCTGACAGGGTCGACAATCAGCCCCAGCATTTT.

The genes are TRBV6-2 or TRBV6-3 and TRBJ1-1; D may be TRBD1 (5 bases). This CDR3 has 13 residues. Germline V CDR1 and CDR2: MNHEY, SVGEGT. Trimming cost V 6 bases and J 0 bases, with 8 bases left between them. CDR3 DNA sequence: TGTGCCAGCAGACCGGGGCTGAACACTGAAGCTTTCTTT. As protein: CASRPGLNTEAFF.

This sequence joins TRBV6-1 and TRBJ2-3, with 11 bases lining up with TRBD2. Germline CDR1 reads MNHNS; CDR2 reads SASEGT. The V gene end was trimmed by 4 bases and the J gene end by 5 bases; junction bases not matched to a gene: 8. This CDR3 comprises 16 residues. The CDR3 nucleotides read TGTGCCAGCAGTGTAGTAGCGGGGGGGTACGAAGATACGCAGTATTTT. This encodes CASSVVAGGYEDTQYF.

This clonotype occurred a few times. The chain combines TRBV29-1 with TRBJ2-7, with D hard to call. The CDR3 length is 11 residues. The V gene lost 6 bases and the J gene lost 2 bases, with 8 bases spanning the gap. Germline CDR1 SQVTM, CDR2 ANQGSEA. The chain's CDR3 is CSVEVAYEQYF. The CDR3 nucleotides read TGCAGCGTAGAGGTCGCCTACGAGCAGTACTTC.

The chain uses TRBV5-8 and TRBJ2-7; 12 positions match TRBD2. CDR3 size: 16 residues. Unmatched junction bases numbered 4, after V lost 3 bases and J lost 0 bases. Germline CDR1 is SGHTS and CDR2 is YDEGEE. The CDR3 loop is CASSSPSGGVSYEQYF. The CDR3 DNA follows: TGTGCCAGCAGCTCCCCTAGCGGGGGGGTCTCCTACGAGCAGTACTTC.

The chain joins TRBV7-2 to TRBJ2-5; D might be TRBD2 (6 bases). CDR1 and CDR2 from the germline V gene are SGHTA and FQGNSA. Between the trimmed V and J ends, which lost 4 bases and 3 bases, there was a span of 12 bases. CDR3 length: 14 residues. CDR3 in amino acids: CASSWGLMEETQYF. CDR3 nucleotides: TGTGCCAGCAGCTGGGGACTGATGGAAGAGACCCAGTACTTC.

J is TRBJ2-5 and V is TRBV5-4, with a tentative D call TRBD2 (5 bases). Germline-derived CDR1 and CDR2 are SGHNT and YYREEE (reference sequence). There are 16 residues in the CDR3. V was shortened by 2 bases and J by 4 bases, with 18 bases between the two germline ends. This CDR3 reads CASSFSGWSNSETQYF. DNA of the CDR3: TGTGCCAGCAGCTTCAGCGGATGGTCGAACTCAGAGACCCAGTACTTC.

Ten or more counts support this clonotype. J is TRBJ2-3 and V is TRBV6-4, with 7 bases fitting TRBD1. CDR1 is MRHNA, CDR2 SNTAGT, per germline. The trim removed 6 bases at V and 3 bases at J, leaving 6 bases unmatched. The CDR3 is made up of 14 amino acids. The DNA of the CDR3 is TGTGCCAGCAGCCCTGGACAGGCAACAGATACGCAGTATTTT. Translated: CASSPGQATDTQYF.